These 4 T cell receptor beta chains originate from one sample sequenced in a study of blood T cells in healthy people across ages. Primers used in a second PCR of roughly 7 to 11 cycles were a sample-barcoded 5' primer and a J-beta primer mix. TCRdb reanalysed the 5' RACE reads using MiXCR and keeps one entry per CDR3 protein. The repertoire holds about 830,000 distinct CDR3 sequences, with roughly 64% as singletons. Sequencing used blood. The receptors originated from a man aged 30 to 39 in good health.

The chain links TRBV29-1 to TRBJ2-1, with 10 bases aligning to TRBD1. V shed 5 bases, J shed 7 bases, and the junction held 8 bases outside the gene matches. CDR3 size: 14 residues. Per germline, CDR1 SQVTM and CDR2 ANQGSEA. The CDR3 nucleotides are TGCAGCGTTAGGAAGACAGGGGGCTTGAATGAGCAGTTCTTC. Protein sequence: CSVRKTGGLNEQFF.

This clonotype showed up just a few times. The chain recombines TRBV27 with TRBJ1-1; D ambiguous. Germline CDR1 is MNHEY and CDR2 is SMNVEV (reference sequence). The CDR3 has 15 residues. V was clipped by 4 bases and J by 1 base, with 13 bases between them. CDR3 protein: CASSSPRARNTEAFF. The CDR3 DNA follows: TGTGCCAGCAGTTCCCCCCGCGCTAGGAACACTGAAGCTTTCTTT.

J is TRBJ2-6 and V is TRBV20-1, with D tentatively TRBD2 (6 bases). With 0 bases removed from V and 4 bases from J, the gap between germline ends came to 10 bases. Germline V lookup: CDR1 DFQATT, CDR2 SNEGSKA (reference sequence). The CDR3 extends over 15 amino acids. This CDR3 reads CSARDPAGGANVLTF. DNA for the CDR3: TGCAGTGCTAGAGATCCGGCGGGAGGGGCCAACGTCCTGACTTTC.

This chain connects TRBV20-1 to TRBJ2-7; D is possibly TRBD2 (6 bases). The J call is uncertain, as TRBJ2-5 better fits the DNA end. The CDR3 totals 12 residues. Germline CDR1 and CDR2: DFQATT and SNEGSKA (reference sequence). The CDR3: CSGIWEAETQYF. In nucleotides, the CDR3 is TGCAGTGGAATCTGGGAGGCCGAGACCCAGTACTTC.